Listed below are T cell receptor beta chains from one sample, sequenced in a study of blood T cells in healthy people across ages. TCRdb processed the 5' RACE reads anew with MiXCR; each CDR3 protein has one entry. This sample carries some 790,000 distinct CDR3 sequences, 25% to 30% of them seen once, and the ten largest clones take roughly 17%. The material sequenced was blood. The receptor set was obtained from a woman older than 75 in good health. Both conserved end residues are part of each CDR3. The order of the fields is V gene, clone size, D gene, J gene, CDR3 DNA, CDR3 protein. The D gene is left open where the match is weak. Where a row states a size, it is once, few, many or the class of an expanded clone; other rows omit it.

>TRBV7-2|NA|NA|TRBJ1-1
TGTGCCAGCAGCGGGATGGGGGAAACTGAAGCTTTCTTT
CASSGMGETEAFF
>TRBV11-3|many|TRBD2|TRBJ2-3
TGTGCCAGCAGCTTGGAGGTGTTGCAGCGGGGACGCACAGATACGCAGTATTTT
CASSLEVLQRGRTDTQYF
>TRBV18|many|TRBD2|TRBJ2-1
TGTGCCAGCTCACCACTCAGCGGGGACGGCAATGAGCAGTTCTTC
CASSPLSGDGNEQFF
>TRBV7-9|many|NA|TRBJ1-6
TGTGCCAGCAGCTTGAGACCGTATAATTCACCCCTCCACTTT
CASSLRPYNSPLHF
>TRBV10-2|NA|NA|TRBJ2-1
TGCGCCAGCAGGGGAGGCGCAGGGGACCCATACAATGAGCAGTTCTTC
CASRGGAGDPYNEQFF
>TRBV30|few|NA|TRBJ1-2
TGTGCCTGGGCTAAATGGCAGGGAACTAACTATGGCTACACCTTC
CAWAKWQGTNYGYTF
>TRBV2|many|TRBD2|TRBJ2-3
TGTGCCAGCAGCCGGACTAGCGGGGTAACTAGCACAGATACGCAGTATTTT
CASSRTSGVTSTDTQYF
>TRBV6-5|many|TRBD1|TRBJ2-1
TGTGCCAGCAGCTGGGACAGGGGGCAGTACAATGAGCAGTTCTTC
CASSWDRGQYNEQFF
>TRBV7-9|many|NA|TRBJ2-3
TGTGCCAGCAGCCGGACACGGGCAGATACGCAGTATTTT
CASSRTRADTQYF
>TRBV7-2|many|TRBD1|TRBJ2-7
TGTGCCAGCAGCAAAACGACAGGGCCCTACGAGCAGTACTTC
CASSKTTGPYEQYF
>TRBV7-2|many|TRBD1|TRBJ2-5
TGTGCCAGCAGCTTAGCCCTGACAGGGGGAACCCAAGAGACCCAGTACTTC
CASSLALTGGTQETQYF
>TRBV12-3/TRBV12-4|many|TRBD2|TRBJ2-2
TGTGCCGGCCGGACTAGCGGGGGGGCCTCCGGGGAGCTGTTTTTT
CAGRTSGGASGELFF
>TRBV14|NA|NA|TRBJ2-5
TGTGCCAGCAGCCAAACTAACTACCTTGGGTTGGGGTACTTC
CASSQTNYLGLGYF
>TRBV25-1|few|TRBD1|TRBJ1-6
TGTGCCAGCAGACCCACAGGGGGGAGTTCACCCCCCCACTTT
CASRPTGGSSPPHF
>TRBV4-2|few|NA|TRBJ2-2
TGTGCCAGCAGCCATCCTGGGGGTCCCTCAACCGGGGAGCTGTTTTTT
CASSHPGGPSTGELFF
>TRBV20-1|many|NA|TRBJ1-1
TGCAGTGCTAGAGAGCAGGGGTTTTGGGAACAAGGTGGGAACACTGAAGCTTTCTTT
CSAREQGFWEQGGNTEAFF
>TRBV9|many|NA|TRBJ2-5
TGTGCCAGCAGCGTAGCGTCAGAGGAGACCCAGTACTTC
CASSVASEETQYF
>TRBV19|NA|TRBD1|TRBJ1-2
TGTGCCAGTAGGCCACCGGGACAGACATACTACACCTTC
CASRPPGQTYYTF
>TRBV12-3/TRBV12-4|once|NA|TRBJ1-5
TGTGCCGGCAGCCCGGACGTCCTCCGCAATCAGCCCCAGCATTTT
CAGSPDVLRNQPQHF
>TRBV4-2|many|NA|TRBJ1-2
TGTGCCAGCAGCCCCCTTGGATTAGGTGGCTACACCTTC
CASSPLGLGGYTF
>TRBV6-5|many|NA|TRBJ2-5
TGTGCCAGCAGTTACGAGGGGGGCCGAGCCCAGTACTTC
CASSYEGGRAQYF
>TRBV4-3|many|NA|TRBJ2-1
TGCGCCAGCAGCCAAGGGGAGGCGCGTGAGCAGTTCTTC
CASSQGEAREQFF